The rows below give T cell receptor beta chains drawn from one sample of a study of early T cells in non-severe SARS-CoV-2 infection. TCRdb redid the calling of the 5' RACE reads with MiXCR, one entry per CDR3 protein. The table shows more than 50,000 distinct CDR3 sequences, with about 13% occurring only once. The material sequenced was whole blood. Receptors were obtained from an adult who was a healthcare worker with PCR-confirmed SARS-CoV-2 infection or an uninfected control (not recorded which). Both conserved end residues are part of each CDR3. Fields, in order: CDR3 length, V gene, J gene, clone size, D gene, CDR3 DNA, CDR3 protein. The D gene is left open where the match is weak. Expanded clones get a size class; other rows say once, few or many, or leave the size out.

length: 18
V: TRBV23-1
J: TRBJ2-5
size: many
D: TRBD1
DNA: TGCGCCAGCAGGCGAATTAACCGGGACAGGGGACGATTTGAGACCCAGTACTTC
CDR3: CASRRINRDRGRFETQYF

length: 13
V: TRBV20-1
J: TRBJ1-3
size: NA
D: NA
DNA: TGCAGTGCCTGGACAGTCTCTGAAAACACCATATATTTT
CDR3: CSAWTVSENTIYF

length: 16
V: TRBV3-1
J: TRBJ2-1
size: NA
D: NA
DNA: TGTGCCAGCAGCCAAGATACGGGATCAGCCTACAATGAGCAGTTCTTC
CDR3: CASSQDTGSAYNEQFF

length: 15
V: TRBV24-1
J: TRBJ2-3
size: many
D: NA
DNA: TGTGCCACCAGTTCGGCGACAGGGAGGATAGATACGCAGTATTTT
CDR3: CATSSATGRIDTQYF

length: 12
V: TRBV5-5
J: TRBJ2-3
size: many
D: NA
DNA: TGTGCCAGCAGCTCAGGGGCAGATACGCAGTATTTT
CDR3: CASSSGADTQYF

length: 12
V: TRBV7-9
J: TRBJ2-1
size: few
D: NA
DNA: TGTGCCAGCAGCTTAGCGACCCTTGAGCAGTTCTTC
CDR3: CASSLATLEQFF

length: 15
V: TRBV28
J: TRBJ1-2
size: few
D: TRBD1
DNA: TGTGCCAGCAGTCCCGGGACAGGGACGGCCTATGGCTACACCTTC
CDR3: CASSPGTGTAYGYTF

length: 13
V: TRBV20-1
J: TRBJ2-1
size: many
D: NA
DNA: TGCAGTGCTCAAGTCGGGAAAGTAAGTGAGCAGTTCTTC
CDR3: CSAQVGKVSEQFF

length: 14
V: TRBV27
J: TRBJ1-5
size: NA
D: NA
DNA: TGTGCCAGCAGTTTAGCAGGGGTGGGTCAGCCCCAGCATTTT
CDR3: CASSLAGVGQPQHF

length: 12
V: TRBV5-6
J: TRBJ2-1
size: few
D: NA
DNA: TGTGCCAGCAGCTTGTCTGCCTTTGAGCAGTTCTTC
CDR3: CASSLSAFEQFF

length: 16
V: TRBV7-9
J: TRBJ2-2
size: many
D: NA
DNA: TGTGCCAGCAGCTTAGTCACAGGGCCGGGCACCGGGGAGCTGTTTTTT
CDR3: CASSLVTGPGTGELFF

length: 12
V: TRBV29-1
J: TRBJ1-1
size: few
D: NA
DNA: TGCAGCGTTCCAAACGAGCCGGGGTGGGCTTTCTTT
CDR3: CSVPNEPGWAFF

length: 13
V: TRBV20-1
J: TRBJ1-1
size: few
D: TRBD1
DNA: TGCAGTGCTAGAAGGGGGCTAAACACTGAAGCTTTCTTT
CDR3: CSARRGLNTEAFF

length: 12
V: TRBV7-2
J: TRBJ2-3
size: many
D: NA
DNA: TGTGCCAGCAGCTTAGCGCAAGATACGCAGTATTTT
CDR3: CASSLAQDTQYF

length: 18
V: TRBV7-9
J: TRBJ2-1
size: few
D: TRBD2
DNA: TGTGCCAGCAGCTCTTACCCTGCCGGGACTAGCTCAAACAATGAGCAGTTCTTC
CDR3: CASSSYPAGTSSNNEQFF

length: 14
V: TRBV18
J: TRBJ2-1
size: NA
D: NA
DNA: TGTGCCAGCTCAAAAGCGTCGGGGCTTTTTGAGCAGTTCTTC
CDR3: CASSKASGLFEQFF

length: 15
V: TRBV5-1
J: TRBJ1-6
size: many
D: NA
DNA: TGCGCCAGCAGCCCGGGGACAACAAAGCGTTCACCCCTCCACTTT
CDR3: CASSPGTTKRSPLHF

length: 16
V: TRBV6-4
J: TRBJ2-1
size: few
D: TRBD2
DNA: TGTGCCAGCAGTGACTCAGAAGCGGGAGGGTACAATGAGCAGTTCTTC
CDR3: CASSDSEAGGYNEQFF

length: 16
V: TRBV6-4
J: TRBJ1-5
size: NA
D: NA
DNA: TGTGCCAGCAATTCAGGACAGATCCCTAGCAATCAGCCCCAGCATTTT
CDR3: CASNSGQIPSNQPQHF

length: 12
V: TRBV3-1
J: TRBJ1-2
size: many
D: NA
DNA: TGTGCCAGCAGCCAGGGAAAGGATGGCTACACCTTC
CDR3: CASSQGKDGYTF

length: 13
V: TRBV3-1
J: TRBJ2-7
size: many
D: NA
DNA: TGTGCCAGCAGCCCCGACATAACGTACGAGCAGTACTTC
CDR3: CASSPDITYEQYF

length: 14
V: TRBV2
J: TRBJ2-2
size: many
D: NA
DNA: TGTGCCAGCACGGACATCCGGGATGTCGGGGAGCTGTTTTTT
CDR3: CASTDIRDVGELFF

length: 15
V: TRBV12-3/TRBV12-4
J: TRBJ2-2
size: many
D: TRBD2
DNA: TGTGCCAGCAGTCGAGCGGGAGTGGGCACCGGGGAGCTGTTTTTT
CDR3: CASSRAGVGTGELFF

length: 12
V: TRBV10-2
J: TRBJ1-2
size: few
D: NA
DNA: TGCGCCAGCAGTGTCGCAGACTATGGCTACACCTTC
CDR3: CASSVADYGYTF

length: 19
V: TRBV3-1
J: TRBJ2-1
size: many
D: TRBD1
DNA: TGTGCCAGCAGCCAAGATCGGGGGACAGGACAGGGCGCCTACAATGAGCAGTTCTTC
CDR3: CASSQDRGTGQGAYNEQFF

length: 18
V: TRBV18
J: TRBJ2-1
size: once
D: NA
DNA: TGTGCCAGCTCACCACCGGGTGCGGAGACCTTCTCCTACAATGAGCAGTTCTTC
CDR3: CASSPPGAETFSYNEQFF

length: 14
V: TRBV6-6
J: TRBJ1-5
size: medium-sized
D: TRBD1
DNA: TGTGCCAGCAGCTTAAGGGGGCCCAATCAGCCCCAGCATTTT
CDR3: CASSLRGPNQPQHF

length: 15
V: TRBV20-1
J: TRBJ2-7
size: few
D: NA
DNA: TGCAGTGCTAGAGATGGGGGCAGCTTCTCCTACGAGCAGTACTTC
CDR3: CSARDGGSFSYEQYF

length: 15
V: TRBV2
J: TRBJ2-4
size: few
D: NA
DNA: TGTGCCAGCAGGGGGGTGGGAGGACAGGAAAACATTCAGTACTTC
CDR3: CASRGVGGQENIQYF

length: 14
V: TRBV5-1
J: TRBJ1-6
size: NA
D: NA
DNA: TGCGCCAGCAGCTTGGGGGCCGGGGATTCACCCCTCCACTTT
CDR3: CASSLGAGDSPLHF

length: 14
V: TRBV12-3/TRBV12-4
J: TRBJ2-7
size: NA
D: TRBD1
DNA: TGTGCCAGCACCCCGGGACAGGGGTCCAACGAGCAGTACTTC
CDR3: CASTPGQGSNEQYF

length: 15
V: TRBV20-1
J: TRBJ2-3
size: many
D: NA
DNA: TGCAGTGCTCGGATAGGGCAAGAGGACACAGATACGCAGTATTTT
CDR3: CSARIGQEDTDTQYF

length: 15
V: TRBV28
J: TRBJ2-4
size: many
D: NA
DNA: TGTGCCAGCACCCCCCCACAGGGAGTCAAAAACATTCAGTACTTC
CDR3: CASTPPQGVKNIQYF

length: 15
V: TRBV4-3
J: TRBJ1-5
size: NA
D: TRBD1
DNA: TGCGCCAGCAGCCAAGACAGGGGGCAGGGACAGCCCCAGCATTTT
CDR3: CASSQDRGQGQPQHF

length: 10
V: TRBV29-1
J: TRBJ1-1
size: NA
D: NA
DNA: TGCAGCGTTCACGGGACAACAGCTTTCTTT
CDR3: CSVHGTTAFF

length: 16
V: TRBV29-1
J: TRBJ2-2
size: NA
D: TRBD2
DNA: TGCAGCGTTGGGGCCGCGGGGGGTCGGCGCAACGGGGAGCTGTTTTTT
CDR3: CSVGAAGGRRNGELFF

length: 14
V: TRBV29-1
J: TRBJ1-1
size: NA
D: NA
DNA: TGCAGCGTTGAGGAGGTGTCCAGGAACACTGAAGCTTTCTTT
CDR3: CSVEEVSRNTEAFF

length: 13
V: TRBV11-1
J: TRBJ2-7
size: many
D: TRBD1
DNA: TGTGCCAGCAGCCGGACAGGGGGCTACGAGCAGTACTTC
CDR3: CASSRTGGYEQYF

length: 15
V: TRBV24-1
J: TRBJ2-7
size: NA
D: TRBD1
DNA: TGTGCCACCAGTGAGTCAGGACAGGCCTCCTACGAGCAGTACTTC
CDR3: CATSESGQASYEQYF

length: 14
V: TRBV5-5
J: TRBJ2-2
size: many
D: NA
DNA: TGTGCCAGCAGCCAGCCGACAGTTCCCGGGGAGCTGTTTTTT
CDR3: CASSQPTVPGELFF

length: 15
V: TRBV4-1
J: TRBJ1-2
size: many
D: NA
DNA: TGCGCCAGCAGCCAGGTCTCCGGGACACCCTATGGCTACACCTTC
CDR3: CASSQVSGTPYGYTF

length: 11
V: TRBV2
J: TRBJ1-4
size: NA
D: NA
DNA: TGTGCCAGCCGACAGCTTGAAAAACTGTTTTTT
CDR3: CASRQLEKLFF

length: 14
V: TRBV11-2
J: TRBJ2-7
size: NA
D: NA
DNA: TGTGCCAGCAGCTTCCCCGGGACTTCGTACGAGCAGTACTTC
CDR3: CASSFPGTSYEQYF

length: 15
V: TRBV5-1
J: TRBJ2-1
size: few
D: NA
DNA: TGCGCCAGCAGCCGAGACGGGGGGCCCTACAATGAGCAGTTCTTC
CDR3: CASSRDGGPYNEQFF

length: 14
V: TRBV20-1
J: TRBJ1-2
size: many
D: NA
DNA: TGCAGTGGAGGGGGGGGTCAAGCTAACTATGGCTACACCTTC
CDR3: CSGGGGQANYGYTF

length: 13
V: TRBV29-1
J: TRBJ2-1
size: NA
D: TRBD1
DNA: TGCAGCGTGCGCCCCAGGGGGTACAATGAGCAGTTCTTC
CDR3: CSVRPRGYNEQFF

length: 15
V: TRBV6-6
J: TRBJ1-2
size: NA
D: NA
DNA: TGTGCCAGCAGAGGCGAGGAGAGGGGAGACTATGGCTACACCTTC
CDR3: CASRGEERGDYGYTF

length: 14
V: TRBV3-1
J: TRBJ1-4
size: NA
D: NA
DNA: TGTGCCAGCAGCCAAGATCAGGGTTCGGAAAAACTGTTTTTT
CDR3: CASSQDQGSEKLFF

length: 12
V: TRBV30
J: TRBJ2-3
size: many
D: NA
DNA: TGTGCCTGGAGTCCCGGGACAGATACGCAGTATTTT
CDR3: CAWSPGTDTQYF

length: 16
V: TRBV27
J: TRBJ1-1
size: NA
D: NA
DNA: TGTGCCAGCAGTTTATCGGCCGGGGGTAGGACCACTGAAGCTTTCTTT
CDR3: CASSLSAGGRTTEAFF

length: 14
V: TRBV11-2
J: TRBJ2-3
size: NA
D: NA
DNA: TGTGCCAGCAGGGAAGGACAGAGCACAGATACGCAGTATTTT
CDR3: CASREGQSTDTQYF

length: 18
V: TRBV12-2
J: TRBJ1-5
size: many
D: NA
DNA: TGTGCAAGTCGGGCCATAGGGATGTTCGGGCATCGGGATCAGCCCCAGCATTTT
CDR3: CASRAIGMFGHRDQPQHF

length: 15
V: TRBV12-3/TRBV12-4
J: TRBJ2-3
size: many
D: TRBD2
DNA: TGTGCCAGCAGTTTTATTAGCGGGAGAGGAGATACGCAGTATTTT
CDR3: CASSFISGRGDTQYF